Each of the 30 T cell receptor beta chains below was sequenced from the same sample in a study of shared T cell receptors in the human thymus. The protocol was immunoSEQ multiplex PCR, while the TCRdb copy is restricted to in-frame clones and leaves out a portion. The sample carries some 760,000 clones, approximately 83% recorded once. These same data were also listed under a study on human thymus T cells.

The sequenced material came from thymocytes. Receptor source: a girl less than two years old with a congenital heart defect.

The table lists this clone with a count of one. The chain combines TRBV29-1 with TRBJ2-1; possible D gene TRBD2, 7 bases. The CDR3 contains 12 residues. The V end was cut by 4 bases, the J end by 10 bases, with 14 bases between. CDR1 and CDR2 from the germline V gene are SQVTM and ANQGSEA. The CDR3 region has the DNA TGCAGCGTTGGGGGGCCGCGGGGGGAGCAGTTCTTC. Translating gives CSVGGPRGEQFF.

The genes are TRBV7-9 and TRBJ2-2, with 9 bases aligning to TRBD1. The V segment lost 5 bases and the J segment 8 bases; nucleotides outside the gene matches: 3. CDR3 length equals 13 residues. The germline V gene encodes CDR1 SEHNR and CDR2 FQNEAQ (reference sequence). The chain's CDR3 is CASSGTGYGELFF. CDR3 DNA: TGTGCCAGCAGCGGGACAGGGTATGGGGAGCTGTTTTTT.

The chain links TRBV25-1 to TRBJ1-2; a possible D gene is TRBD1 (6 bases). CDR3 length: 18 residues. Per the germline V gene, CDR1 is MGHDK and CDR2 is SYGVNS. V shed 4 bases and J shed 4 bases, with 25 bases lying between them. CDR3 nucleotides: TGTGCCAGCAGTGGAGCACAGGGTCAAAGGGGGTTTAGCTATGGCTACACCTTC. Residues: CASSGAQGQRGFSYGYTF.

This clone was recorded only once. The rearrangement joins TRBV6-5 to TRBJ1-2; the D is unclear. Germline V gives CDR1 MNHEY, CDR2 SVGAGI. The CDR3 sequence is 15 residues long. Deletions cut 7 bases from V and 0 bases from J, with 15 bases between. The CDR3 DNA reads TGTGCCAGCAAACCTTCAAGGACTCCTAACTATGGCTACACCTTC. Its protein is CASKPSRTPNYGYTF.

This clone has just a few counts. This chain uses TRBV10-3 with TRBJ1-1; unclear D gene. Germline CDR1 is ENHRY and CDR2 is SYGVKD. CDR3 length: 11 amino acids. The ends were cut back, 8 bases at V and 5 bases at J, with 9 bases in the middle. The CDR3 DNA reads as TGTGCCATCCCCTCCGGGACTGAAGCTTTCTTT. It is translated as CAIPSGTEAFF.

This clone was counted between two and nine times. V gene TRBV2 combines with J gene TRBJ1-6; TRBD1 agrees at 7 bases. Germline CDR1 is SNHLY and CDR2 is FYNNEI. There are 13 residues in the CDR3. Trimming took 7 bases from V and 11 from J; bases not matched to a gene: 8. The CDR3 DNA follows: TGTGCCAGCACCCAGGACAGGTCTACACCCCTCCACTTT. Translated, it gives CASTQDRSTPLHF.

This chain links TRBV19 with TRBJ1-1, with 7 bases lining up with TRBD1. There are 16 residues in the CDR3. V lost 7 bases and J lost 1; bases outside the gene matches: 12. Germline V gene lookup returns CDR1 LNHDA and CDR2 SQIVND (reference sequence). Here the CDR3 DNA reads TGTGCCAGTACCGCCGGACAGGATTCCCCGAACACTGAAGCTTTCTTT. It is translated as CASTAGQDSPNTEAFF.

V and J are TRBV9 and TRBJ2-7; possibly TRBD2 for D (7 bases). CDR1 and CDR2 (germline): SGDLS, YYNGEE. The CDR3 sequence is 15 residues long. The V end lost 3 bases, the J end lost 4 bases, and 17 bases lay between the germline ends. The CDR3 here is CASSASAGAAYEQYF. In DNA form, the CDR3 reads TGTGCCAGCAGCGCGTCCGCGGGGGCAGCGTACGAGCAGTACTTC.

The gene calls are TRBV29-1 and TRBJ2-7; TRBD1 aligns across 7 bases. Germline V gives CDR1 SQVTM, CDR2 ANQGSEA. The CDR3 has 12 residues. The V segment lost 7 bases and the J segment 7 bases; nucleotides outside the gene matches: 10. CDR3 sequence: CSAGTARVEQYF. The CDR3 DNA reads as TGCAGCGCCGGGACAGCGAGGGTGGAGCAGTACTTC.

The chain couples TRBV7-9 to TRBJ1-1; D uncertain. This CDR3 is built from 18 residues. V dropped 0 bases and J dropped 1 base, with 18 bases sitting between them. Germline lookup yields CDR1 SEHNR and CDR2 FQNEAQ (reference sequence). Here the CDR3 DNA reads TGTGCCAGCAGCTTAGCGCACAGCCCACCGATATGGAACACTGAAGCTTTCTTT. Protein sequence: CASSLAHSPPIWNTEAFF.

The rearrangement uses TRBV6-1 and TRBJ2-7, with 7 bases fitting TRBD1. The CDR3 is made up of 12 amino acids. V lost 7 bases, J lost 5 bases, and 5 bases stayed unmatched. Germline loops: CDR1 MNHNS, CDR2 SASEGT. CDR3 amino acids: CASMNDRDEQYF. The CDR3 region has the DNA TGTGCCAGCATGAATGACAGGGACGAGCAGTACTTC.

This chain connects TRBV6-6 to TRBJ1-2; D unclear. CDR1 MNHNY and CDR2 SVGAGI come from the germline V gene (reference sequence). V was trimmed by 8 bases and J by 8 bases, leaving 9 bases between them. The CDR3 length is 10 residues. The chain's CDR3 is CASRRLGYTF. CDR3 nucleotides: TGTGCCAGCCGTCGTTTGGGCTACACCTTC.

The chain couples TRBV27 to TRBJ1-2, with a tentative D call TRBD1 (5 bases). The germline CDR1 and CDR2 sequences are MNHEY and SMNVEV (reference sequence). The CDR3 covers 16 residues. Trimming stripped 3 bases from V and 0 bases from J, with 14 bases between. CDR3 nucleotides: TGTGCCAGCAGTTTTCTAACAGGAGGGTCTAACTATGGCTACACCTTC. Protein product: CASSFLTGGSNYGYTF.

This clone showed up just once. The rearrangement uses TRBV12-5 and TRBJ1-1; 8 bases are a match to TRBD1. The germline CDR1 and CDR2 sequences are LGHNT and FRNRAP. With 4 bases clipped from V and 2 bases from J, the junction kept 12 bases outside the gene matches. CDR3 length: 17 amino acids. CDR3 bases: TGTGCTAGTGGTTGCGTACCAGGACAGGGCGATAACACTGAAGCTTTCTTT. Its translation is CASGCVPGQGDNTEAFF. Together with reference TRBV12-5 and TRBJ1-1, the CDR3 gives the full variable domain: DARVTQTPRHKVTEMGQEVTMRCQPILGHNTVFWYRQTMMQGLELLAYFRNRAPLDDSGMPKDRFSAEMPDATLATLKIQPSEPRDSAVYFCASGCVPGQGDNTEAFFGQGTRLTVV.

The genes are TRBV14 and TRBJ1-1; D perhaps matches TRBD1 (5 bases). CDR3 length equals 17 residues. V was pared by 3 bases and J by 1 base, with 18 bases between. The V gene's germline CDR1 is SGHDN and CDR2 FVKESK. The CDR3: CASSHVGAHIWNTEAFF. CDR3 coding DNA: TGTGCCAGCAGCCACGTTGGGGCCCACATCTGGAACACTGAAGCTTTCTTT.

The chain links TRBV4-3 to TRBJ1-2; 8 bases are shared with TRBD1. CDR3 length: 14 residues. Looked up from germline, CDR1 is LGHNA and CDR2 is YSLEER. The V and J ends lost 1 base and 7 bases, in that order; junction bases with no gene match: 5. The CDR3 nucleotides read TGCGCCAGCAGCCAAGTTCAGGGGGCGTTTGGCTACACCTTC. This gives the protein CASSQVQGAFGYTF.

For the CDR3, the DNA is TGTGCCAGCAGCCCCCCACCGGGACAGGCGCCAAGCTCCTATAATTCACCCCTCCACTTT. Translated, it gives CASSPPPGQAPSSYNSPLHF. The chain links TRBV28 to TRBJ1-6, with 8 nucleotides matching TRBD1. The CDR3 extends over 20 amino acids. V shed 6 bases, J shed 0 bases, and the junction held 16 bases outside the gene matches. The germline gives CDR1 MDHEN, CDR2 SYDVKM.

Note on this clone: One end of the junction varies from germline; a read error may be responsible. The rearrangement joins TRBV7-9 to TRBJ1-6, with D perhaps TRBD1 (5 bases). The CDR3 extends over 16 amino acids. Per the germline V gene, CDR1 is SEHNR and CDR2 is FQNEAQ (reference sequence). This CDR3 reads CASSLAEGSLNPPLHF. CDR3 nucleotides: TGTGCCAGCAGCTTAGCGGAGGGGTCCCTTAATCCACCCCTCCACTTT. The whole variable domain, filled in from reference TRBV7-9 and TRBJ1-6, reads DTGVSQNPRHKITKRGQNVTFRCDPISEHNRLYWYRQTLGQGPEFLTYFQNEAQLEKSRLLSDRFSAERPKGSFSTLEIQRTEQGDSAMYLCASSLAEGSLNPPLHFGNGTRLTVT.

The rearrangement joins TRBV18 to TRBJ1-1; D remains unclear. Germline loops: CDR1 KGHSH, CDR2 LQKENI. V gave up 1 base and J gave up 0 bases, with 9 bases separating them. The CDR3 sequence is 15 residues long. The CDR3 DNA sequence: TGTGCCAGCTCACCACAATTGTTAGTGAACACTGAAGCTTTCTTT. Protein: CASSPQLLVNTEAFF.

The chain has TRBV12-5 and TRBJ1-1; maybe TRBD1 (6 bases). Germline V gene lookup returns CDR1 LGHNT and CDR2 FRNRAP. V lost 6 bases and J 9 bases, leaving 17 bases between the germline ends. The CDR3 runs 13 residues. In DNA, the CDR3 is TGTGCTAGTGGATGGTTGCGGGGGCGTCAAGCTTTCTTT. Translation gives CASGWLRGRQAFF.

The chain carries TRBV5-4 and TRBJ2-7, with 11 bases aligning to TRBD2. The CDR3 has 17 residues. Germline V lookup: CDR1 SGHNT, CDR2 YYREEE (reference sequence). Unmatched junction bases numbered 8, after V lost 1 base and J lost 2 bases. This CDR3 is CASSLSDRTSGPYEQYF. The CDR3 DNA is TGTGCCAGCAGCTTGAGTGACCGGACTAGCGGGCCCTACGAGCAGTACTTC.

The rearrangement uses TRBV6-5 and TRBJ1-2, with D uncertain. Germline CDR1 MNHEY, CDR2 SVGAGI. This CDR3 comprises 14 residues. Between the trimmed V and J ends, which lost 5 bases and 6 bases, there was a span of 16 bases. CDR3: CASSERLRGDGYTF. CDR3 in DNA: TGTGCCAGCAGTGAGCGACTCCGGGGAGATGGCTACACCTTC.

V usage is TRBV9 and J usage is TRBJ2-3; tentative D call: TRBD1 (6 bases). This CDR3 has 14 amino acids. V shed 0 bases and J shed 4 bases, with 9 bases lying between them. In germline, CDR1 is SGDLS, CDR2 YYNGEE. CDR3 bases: TGTGCCAGCAGCGTAGACAGGGAAGCAGATACGCAGTATTTT. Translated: CASSVDREADTQYF.

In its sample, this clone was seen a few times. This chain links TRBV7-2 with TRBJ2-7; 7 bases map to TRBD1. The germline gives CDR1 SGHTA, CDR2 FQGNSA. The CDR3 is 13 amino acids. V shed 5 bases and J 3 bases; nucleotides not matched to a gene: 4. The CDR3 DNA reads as TGTGCCAGCAGCCGGGGACAGATCTACGAGCAGTACTTC. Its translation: CASSRGQIYEQYF.

Written as DNA, the CDR3 is TGTGCCAGTAGTATAGATCTATCCGGTGGCTACACCTTC. It is translated as CASSIDLSGGYTF. The chain recombines TRBV19 with TRBJ1-2; D remains unclear. This CDR3 comprises 13 residues. Germline V gene sequence: CDR1 LNHDA, CDR2 SQIVND (reference sequence). Deletions cut 0 bases from V and 7 bases from J, with 9 bases between. Full variable domain (missing parts from reference TRBV19 and TRBJ1-2): DGGITQSPKYLFRKEGQNVTLSCEQNLNHDAMYWYRQDPGQGLRLIYYSQIVNDFQKGDIAEGYSVSREKKESFPLTVTSAQKNPTAFYLCASSIDLSGGYTFGSGTRLTVV.

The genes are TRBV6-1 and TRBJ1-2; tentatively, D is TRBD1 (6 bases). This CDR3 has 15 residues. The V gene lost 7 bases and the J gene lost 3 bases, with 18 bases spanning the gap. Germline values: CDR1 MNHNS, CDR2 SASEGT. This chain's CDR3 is CASTFLGGEDYGYTF. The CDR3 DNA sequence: TGTGCCAGCACTTTCCTAGGGGGAGAAGACTATGGCTACACCTTC.

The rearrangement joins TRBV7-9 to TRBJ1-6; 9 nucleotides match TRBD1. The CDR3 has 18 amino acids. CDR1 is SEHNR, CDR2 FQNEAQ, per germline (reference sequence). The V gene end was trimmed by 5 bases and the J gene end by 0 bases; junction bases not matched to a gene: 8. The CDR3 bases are TGTGCCAGCAGCCTAGGACAGGGGTCCCCCTCCTATAATTCACCCCTCCACTTT. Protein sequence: CASSLGQGSPSYNSPLHF.

The CDR3 bases are TGTGCCAGCTCAGGAGCGGGATTTTACAATGAGCAGTTCTTC. Protein product: CASSGAGFYNEQFF. The chain recombines TRBV28 with TRBJ2-1; 7 bases agree with TRBD2. This CDR3 has 14 residues. Trimming at V came to 8 bases and at J to 4 bases, leaving 8 bases not matched to a gene. The germline CDR1 and CDR2 sequences are MDHEN and SYDVKM.

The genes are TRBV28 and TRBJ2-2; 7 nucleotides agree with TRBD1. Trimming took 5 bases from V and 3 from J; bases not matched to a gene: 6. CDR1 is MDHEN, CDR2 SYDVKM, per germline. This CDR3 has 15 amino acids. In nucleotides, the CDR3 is TGTGCCAGCAGTACCGGGACAGAGGACACCGGGGAGCTGTTTTTT. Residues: CASSTGTEDTGELFF.

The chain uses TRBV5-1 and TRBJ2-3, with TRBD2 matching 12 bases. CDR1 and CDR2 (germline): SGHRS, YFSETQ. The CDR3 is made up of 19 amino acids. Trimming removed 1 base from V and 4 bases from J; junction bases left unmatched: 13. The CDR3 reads CASSLKTSGGPTVPDTQYF. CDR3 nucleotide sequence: TGCGCCAGCAGCTTGAAGACTAGCGGGGGACCCACAGTCCCAGATACGCAGTATTTT.